This T cell receptor beta chain was captured by sequencing in a study of beta chain features in type 1 diabetes. This clone was found a few times. Its antigen is as yet unknown. Study observations and caveats: TCRB rearrangement may or may not be influenced by HLA type; here this remained unresolved.

Expressed TCRB transcripts were sequenced because the entire RNA isolate underwent reverse transcription. Regulatory, naive and central memory T cell samples averaged roughly 4 million reads. Only in-frame clones appear in the TCRdb table, and some are missing; sequencing was by immunoSEQ multiplex PCR. The sample shows around 450,000 clones, about an eighth of them seen only once. The CDR3 contains 14 residues. The V and J ends lost 8 bases and 9 bases respectively, with 20 bases between them. The germline gives CDR1 MNHEY, CDR2 SVGAGI. This rearrangement joins TRBV6-5 to TRBJ2-1, with D hard to call. Sequencing was performed on naive CD4+ T cells from blood. The receptor comes from a woman aged 18-35 years in good health. This CDR3 reads CASRKIQVMAEQFF. CDR3 bases: TGTGCCAGCCGTAAAATCCAGGTTATGGCTGAGCAGTTCTTC.